This T cell receptor beta chain was captured in a study of cytomegalovirus exposure and HLA in healthy donors. Regarding this clone: Its antigen is unidentified.

The V and J ends lost 5 bases and 5 bases, in that order; junction bases with no gene match: 9. The CDR3 loop spans 15 amino acids. Germline-derived CDR1 and CDR2 are SGHNT and YENEEA. Study results and limitations: Reports described diagnosis of cytomegalovirus status by the classifier as highly specific and sensitive. Sequence variants that were highly shared formed a cluster that was likely a sequencing artifact.

The PCR ran on 60 Vbeta and 13 Jbeta primers. Generated by immunoSEQ multiplex PCR, the TCRdb table keeps only in-frame clones and is missing some. The sample shows 85,000 to 100,000 clones, about two thirds of them seen only once. Source material: PBMCs. The origin of this receptor is a man between 50 and 59 years old in good health and CMV-seronegative. The V gene is TRBV11-3, the J gene TRBJ2-3, with 8 positions matching TRBD2. The CDR3 DNA reads TGTGCCAGCAGCCCAGGGACTAGTTTCCTAGATACGCAGTATTTT. As protein: CASSPGTSFLDTQYF.